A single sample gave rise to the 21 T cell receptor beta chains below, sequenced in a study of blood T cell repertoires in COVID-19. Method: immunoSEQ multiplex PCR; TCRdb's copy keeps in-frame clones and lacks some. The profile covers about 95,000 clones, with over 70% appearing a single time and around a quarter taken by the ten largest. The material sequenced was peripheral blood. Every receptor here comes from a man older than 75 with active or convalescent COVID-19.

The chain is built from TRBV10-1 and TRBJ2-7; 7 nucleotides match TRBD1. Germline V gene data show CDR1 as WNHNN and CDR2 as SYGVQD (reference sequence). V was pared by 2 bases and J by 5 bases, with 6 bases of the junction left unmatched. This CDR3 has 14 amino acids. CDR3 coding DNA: TGCGCCAGCAGTGAGACAGGGGACGATCACGAGCAGTACTTC. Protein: CASSETGDDHEQYF.

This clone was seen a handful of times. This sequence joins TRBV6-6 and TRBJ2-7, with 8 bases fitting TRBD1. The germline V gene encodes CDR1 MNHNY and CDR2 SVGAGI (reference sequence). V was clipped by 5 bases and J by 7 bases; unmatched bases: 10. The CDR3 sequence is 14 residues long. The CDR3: CASSGTGPPGEQYF. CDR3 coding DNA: TGTGCCAGCAGTGGGACAGGCCCCCCAGGGGAGCAGTACTTC.

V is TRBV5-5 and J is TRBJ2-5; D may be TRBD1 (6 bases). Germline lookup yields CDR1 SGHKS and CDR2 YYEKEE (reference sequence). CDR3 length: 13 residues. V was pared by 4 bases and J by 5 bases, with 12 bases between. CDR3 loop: CASSQQGLETQYF. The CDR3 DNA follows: TGTGCCAGCAGCCAACAGGGCTTGGAGACCCAGTACTTC.

The CDR3 loop reads CASSLALSTGTYEQYF. The CDR3 nucleotides are TGTGCCAGCAGCTTAGCCCTCTCGACAGGTACCTACGAGCAGTACTTC. The V and J genes are TRBV7-6 and TRBJ2-7; perhaps TRBD1 as D (6 bases). Germline lookup yields CDR1 SGHVS and CDR2 FNYEAQ. Trimming shortened V by 0 bases and J by 2 bases, and 14 bases separated the two germline ends. This CDR3 has 16 amino acids.

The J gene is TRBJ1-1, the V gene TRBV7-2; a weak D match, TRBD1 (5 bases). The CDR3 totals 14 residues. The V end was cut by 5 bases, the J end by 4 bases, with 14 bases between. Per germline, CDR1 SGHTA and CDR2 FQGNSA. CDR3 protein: CASSPWRGSTEAFF. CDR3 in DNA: TGTGCCAGCAGCCCGTGGCGGGGCTCCACTGAAGCTTTCTTT.

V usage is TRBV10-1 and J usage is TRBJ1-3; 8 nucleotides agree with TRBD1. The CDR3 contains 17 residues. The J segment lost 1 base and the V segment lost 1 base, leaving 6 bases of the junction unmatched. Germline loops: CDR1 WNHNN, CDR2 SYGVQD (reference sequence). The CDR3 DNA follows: TGCGCCAGCAGTGAGTATAGAACAGGGGGGTCTGGAAACACCATATATTTT. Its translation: CASSEYRTGGSGNTIYF.

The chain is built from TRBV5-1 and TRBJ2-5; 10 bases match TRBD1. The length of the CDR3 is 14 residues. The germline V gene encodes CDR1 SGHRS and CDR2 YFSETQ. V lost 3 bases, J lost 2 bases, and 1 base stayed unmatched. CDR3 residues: CASSWGQGQETQYF. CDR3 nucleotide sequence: TGCGCCAGCAGCTGGGGACAGGGGCAAGAGACCCAGTACTTC.

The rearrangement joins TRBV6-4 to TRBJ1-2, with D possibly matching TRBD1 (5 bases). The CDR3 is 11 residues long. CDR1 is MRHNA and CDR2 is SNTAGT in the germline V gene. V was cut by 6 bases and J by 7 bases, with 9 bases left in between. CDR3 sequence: CASSFGGGYTF. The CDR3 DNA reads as TGTGCCAGCAGCTTCGGGGGTGGCTACACCTTC.

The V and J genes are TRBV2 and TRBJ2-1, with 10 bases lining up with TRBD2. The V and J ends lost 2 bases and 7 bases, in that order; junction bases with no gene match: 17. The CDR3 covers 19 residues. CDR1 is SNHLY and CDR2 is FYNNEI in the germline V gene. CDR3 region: CASSETSLVAGGGINEQFF. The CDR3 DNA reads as TGTGCCAGCAGTGAAACGAGTTTGGTAGCGGGGGGCGGGATTAATGAGCAGTTCTTC. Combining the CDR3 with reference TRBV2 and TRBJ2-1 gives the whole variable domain EPEVTQTPSHQVTQMGQEVILRCVPISNHLYFYWYRQILGQKVEFLVSFYNNEISEKSEIFDDQFSVERPDGSNFTLKIRSTKLEDSAMYFCASSETSLVAGGGINEQFFGPGTRLTVL.

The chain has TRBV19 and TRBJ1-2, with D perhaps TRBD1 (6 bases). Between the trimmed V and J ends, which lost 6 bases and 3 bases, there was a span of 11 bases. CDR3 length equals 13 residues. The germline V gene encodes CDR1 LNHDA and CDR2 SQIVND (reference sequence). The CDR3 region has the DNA TGTGCCAGTAGGGACAGAACGTACTATGGCTACACCTTC. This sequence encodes CASRDRTYYGYTF.

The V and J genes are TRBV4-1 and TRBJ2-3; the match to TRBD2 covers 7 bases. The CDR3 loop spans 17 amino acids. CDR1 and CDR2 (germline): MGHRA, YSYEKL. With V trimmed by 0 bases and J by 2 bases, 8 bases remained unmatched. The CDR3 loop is CASSQDRRRETTDTQYF. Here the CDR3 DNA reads TGCGCCAGCAGCCAAGATAGGAGGCGGGAGACCACAGATACGCAGTATTTT.

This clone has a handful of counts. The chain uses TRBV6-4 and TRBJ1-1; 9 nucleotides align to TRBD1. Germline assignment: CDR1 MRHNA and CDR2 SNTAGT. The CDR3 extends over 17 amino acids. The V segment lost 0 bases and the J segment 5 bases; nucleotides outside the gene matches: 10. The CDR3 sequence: CASSDSATGGGWTEAFF. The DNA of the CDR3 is TGTGCCAGCAGTGACTCTGCTACAGGGGGCGGATGGACTGAAGCTTTCTTT.

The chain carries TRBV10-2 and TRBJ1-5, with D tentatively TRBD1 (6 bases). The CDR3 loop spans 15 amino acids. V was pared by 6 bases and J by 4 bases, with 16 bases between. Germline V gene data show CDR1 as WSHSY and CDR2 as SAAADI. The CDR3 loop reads CASRESGGANQPQHF. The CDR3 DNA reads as TGCGCCAGCAGGGAGAGTGGGGGGGCGAATCAGCCCCAGCATTTT.

The CDR3 region has the DNA TGTGCCAGCAGCTCGCCCTCGAGGGAAAAACTGTTTTTT. Amino acids: CASSSPSREKLFF. The V call is TRBV5-4, the J call TRBJ1-4; no definite D call. Germline lookup yields CDR1 SGHNT and CDR2 YYREEE (reference sequence). The CDR3 has 13 amino acids. V lost 3 bases, J lost 8 bases, and 11 bases lay in between. The whole variable domain, remainder taken from reference TRBV5-4 and TRBJ1-4, is ETGVTQSPTHLIKTRGQQVTLRCSSQSGHNTVSWYQQALGQGPQFIFQYYREEENGRGNFPPRFSGLQFPNYSSELNVNALELDDSALYLCASSSPSREKLFFGSGTQLSVL.

The CDR3 region is CASSLDRGEGSPLHF. CDR3 coding DNA: TGTGCCAGCAGCTTAGATCGGGGGGAGGGGTCACCCCTCCACTTT. The V and J genes are TRBV11-2 and TRBJ1-6, with D perhaps TRBD1 (5 bases). This CDR3 contains 15 residues. V gave up 0 bases and J gave up 10 bases, with 13 bases separating them. In germline, CDR1 is SGHAT, CDR2 FQNNGV. The entire variable domain, with the rest obtained from reference TRBV11-2 and TRBJ1-6, is as follows: EAGVAQSPRYKIIEKRQSVAFWCNPISGHATLYWYQQILGQGPKLLIQFQNNGVVDDSQLPKDRFSAERLKGVDSTLKIQPAKLEDSAVYLCASSLDRGEGSPLHFGNGTRLTVT.

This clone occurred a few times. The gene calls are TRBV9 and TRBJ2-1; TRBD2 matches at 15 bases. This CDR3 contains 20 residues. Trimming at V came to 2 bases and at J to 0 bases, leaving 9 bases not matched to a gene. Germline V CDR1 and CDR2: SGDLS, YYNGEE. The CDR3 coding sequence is TGTGCCAGCAGCGTGACCCCCGGGACTAGCGGGGGGAGCTCCTACAATGAGCAGTTCTTC. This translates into CASSVTPGTSGGSSYNEQFF.

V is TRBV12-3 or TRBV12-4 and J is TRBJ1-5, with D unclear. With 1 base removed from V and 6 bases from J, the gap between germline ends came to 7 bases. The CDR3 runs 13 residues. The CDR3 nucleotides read TGTGCCAGCAGTTTAGACGGGATTCAGCCCCAGCATTTT. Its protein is CASSLDGIQPQHF.

The CDR3, as DNA: TGTGCCAGCTCGGCGGGGGGGAGCACAGATACGCAGTATTTT. Protein product: CASSAGGSTDTQYF. The chain has TRBV18 and TRBJ2-3; 9 nucleotides align to TRBD2. The CDR3 covers 14 residues. The ends lost 6 bases at V and 0 bases at J; junction bases unmatched: 1. Germline V lookup: CDR1 KGHSH, CDR2 LQKENI. The whole variable domain, remainder taken from reference TRBV18 and TRBJ2-3, is NAGVMQNPRHLVRRRGQEARLRCSPMKGHSHVYWYRQLPEEGLKFMVYLQKENIIDESGMPKERFSAEFPKEGPSILRIQQVVRGDSAAYFCASSAGGSTDTQYFGPGTRLTVL.

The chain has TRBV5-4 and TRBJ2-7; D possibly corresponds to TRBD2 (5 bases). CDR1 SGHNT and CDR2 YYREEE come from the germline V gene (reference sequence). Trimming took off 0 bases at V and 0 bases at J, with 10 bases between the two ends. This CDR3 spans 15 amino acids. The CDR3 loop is CASSLGRVSSYEQYF. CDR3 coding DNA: TGTGCCAGCAGCTTGGGGCGGGTCAGCTCCTACGAGCAGTACTTC.

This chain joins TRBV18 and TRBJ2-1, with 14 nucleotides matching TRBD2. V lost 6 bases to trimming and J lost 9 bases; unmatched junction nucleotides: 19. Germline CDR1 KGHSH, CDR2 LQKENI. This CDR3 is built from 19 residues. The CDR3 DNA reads TGTGCCAGCTCCCCCACTCGACTAGCGGGGGGGCTTTGGGTGGCTGAGCAGTTCTTC. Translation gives CASSPTRLAGGLWVAEQFF.

DNA for the CDR3: TGTGCTAGTGCCAAAACAGGGGAAACCTACGAGCAGTACTTC. Its protein is CASAKTGETYEQYF. The chain has TRBV12-5 and TRBJ2-7; the match to TRBD1 covers 7 bases. Germline CDR1 is LGHNT and CDR2 is FRNRAP. The CDR3 consists of 14 residues. V was pared by 7 bases and J by 2 bases, with 8 bases of the junction left unmatched.